This TCR beta chain derives from a study of naive and memory T cell subsets. General observations from the study: Naive repertoires, especially CD8, held a few larger clonotypes, possibly memory cells re-expressing CD45RA.

V lost 5 bases and J 7 bases, leaving 23 bases between the germline ends. The germline V gene encodes CDR1 MNHEY and CDR2 SMNVEV (reference sequence). The CDR3 is made up of 16 amino acids. CD8 T cells were positively selected from what remained after CD4 positive selection. This clonotype has only a few counts. Its antigen is unidentified. The beta constant-region primer was an equimolar mix of two oligonucleotides covering TRBC1 and TRBC2. Nested alpha and beta constant-region primers with the SP2 primer drove four PCR rounds on ligated cDNA. TCRdb passed the UMI-ligation and nested PCR reads through MiXCR, listing each CDR3 protein once. The sample carries 95,000 to 110,000 distinct CDR3 sequences, 13% to 15% recorded once.

The chain joins TRBV27 to TRBJ2-5; a weak D match, TRBD2 (6 bases). The sequence derives from a human donor in good health. The source material was naive CD8+ T cells from blood. CDR3 residues: CASSPRLDLVTRTQYF. DNA of the CDR3: TGTGCCAGCAGTCCCAGACTAGATTTGGTAACAAGGACCCAGTACTTC.